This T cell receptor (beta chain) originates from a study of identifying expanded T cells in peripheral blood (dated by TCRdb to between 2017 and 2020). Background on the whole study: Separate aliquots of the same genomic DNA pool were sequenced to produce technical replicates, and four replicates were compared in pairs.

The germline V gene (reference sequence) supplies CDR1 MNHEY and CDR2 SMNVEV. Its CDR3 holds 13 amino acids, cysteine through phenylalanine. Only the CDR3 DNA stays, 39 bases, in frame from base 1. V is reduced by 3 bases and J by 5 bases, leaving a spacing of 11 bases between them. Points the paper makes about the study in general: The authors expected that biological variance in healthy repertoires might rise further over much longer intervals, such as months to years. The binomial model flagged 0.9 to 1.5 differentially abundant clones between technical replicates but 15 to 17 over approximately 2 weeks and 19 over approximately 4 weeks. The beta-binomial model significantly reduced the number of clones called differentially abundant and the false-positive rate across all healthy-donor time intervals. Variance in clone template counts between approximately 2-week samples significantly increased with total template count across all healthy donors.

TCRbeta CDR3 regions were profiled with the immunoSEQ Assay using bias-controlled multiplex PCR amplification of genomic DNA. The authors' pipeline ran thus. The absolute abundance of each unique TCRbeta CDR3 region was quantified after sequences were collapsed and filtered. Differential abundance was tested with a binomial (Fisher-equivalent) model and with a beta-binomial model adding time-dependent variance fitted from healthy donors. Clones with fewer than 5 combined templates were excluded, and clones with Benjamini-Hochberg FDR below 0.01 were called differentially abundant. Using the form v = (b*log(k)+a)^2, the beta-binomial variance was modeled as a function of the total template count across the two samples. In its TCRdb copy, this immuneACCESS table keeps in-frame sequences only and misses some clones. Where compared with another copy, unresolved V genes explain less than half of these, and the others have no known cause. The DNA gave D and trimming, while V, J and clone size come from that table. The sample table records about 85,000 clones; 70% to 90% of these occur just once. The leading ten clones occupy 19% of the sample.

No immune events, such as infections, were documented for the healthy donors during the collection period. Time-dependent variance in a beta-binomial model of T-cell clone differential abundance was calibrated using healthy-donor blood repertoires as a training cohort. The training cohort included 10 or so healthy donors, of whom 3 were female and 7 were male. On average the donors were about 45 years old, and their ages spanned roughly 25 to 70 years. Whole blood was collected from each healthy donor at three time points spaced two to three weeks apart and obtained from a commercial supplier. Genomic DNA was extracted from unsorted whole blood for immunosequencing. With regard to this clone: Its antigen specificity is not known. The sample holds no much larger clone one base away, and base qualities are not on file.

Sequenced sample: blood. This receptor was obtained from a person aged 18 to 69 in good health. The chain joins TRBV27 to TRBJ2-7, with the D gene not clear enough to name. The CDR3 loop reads CASSFLGFHEQYF. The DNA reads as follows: TGTGCCAGCAGTTTTTTGGGTTTTCACGAGCAGTACTTC.